This TCR beta chain is drawn from a study of T cell responses to AZD1222 COVID-19 vaccine. For the study at large: The study pooled second doses at about 4 or about 12 weeks.

Findings and limits, study-wide: Among the donors, most were white British and more were female, and clonal diversity was possibly underestimated. Repertoire collection took place solely once the T cell response had peaked. At study baseline, merely over 5 AZD1222 recipients were seropositive.

As for this clone: No antigen is known for it.

This CDR3 has 11 residues. V lost 6 bases to trimming and J lost 8 bases, with 10 bases between them. In germline, CDR1 is MNHEY, CDR2 SVGAGI. The repertoire was sequenced with immunoSEQ multiplex PCR; TCRdb's copy has only in-frame clones and lacks some. There are around 72,000 clones in the sample; roughly 87% occur only once, and around 24% lies in the top ten. The chain uses TRBV6-5 and TRBJ1-2; D is undetermined. The sequenced sample was peripheral blood, obtained on day 0 of AZD1222 vaccination. The sequence was obtained from an adult in good health. CDR3 residues: CASRSLGGYTF. CDR3 sequence (DNA): TGTGCCAGCAGGTCACTCGGCGGCTACACCTTC.